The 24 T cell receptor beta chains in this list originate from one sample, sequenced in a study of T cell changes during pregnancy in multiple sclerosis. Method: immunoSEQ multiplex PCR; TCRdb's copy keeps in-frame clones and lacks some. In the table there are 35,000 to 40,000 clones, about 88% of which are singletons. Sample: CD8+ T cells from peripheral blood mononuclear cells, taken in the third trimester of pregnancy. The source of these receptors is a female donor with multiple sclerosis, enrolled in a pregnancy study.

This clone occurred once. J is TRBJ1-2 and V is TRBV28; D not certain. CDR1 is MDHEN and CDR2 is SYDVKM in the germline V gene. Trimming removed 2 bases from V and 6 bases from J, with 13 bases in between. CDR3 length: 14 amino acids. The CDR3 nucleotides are TGTGCCAGCAGTTTAACGGGATTTCTCAATGGCTACACCTTC. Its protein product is CASSLTGFLNGYTF.

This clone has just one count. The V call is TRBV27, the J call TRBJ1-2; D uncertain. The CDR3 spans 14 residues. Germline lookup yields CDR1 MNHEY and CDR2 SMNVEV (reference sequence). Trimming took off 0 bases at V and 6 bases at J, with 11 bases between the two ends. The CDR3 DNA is TGTGCCAGCAGTTTATCCCCGGGTTTGGATGGCTACACCTTC. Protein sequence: CASSLSPGLDGYTF.

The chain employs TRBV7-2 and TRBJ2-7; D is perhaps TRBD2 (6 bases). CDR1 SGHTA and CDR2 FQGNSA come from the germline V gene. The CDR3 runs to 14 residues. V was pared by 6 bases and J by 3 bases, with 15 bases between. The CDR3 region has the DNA TGTGCCAGCAGGGGCGGGGAGAACTACTACGAGCAGTACTTC. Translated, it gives CASRGGENYYEQYF.

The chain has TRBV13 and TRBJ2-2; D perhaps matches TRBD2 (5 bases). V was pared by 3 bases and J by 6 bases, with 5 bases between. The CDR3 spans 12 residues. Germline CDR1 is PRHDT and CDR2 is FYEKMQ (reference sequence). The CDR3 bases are TGTGCCAGCAGCTTGGGAGCCGGGGAGCTGTTTTTT. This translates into CASSLGAGELFF.

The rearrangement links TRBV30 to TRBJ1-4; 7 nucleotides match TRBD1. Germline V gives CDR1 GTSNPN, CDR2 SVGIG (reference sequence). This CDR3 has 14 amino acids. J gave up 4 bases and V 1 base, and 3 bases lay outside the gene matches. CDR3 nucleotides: TGTGCCTGGAGTGAGGGGGACAGTAATGAAAAACTGTTTTTT. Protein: CAWSEGDSNEKLFF.

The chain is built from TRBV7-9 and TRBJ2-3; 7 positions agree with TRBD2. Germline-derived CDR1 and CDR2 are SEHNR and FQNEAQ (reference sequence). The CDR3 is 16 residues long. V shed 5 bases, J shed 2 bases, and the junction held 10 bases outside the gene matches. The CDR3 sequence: CASSPWTSGFTDTQYF. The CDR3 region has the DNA TGTGCCAGCAGCCCCTGGACTAGTGGATTCACAGATACGCAGTATTTT.

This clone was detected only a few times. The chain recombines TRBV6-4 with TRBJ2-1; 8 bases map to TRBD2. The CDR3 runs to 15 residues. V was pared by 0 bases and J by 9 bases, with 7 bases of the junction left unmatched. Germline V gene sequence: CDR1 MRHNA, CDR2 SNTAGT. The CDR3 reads CASSDSAGGAAEQFF. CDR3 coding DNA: TGTGCCAGCAGTGACTCCGCCGGGGGGGCCGCTGAGCAGTTCTTC.

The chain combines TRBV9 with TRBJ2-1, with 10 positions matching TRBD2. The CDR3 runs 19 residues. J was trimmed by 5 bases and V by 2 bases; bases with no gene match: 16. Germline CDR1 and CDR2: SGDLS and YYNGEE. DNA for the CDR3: TGTGCCAGCAGCGTCGGGGGGCTAGCGGGGGATTGGGGTAACAATGAGCAGTTCTTC. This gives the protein CASSVGGLAGDWGNNEQFF.

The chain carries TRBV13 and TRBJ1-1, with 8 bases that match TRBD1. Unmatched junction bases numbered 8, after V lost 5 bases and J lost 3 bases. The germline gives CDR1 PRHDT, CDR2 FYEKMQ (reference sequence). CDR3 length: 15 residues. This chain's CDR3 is CASSPSTGDDTEAFF. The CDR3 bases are TGTGCCAGCAGCCCCTCGACAGGGGATGACACTGAAGCTTTCTTT. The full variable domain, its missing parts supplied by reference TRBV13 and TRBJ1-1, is AAGVIQSPRHLIKEKRETATLKCYPIPRHDTVYWYQQGPGQDPQFLISFYEKMQSDKGSIPDRFSAQQFSDYHSELNMSSLELGDSALYFCASSPSTGDDTEAFFGQGTRLTVV.

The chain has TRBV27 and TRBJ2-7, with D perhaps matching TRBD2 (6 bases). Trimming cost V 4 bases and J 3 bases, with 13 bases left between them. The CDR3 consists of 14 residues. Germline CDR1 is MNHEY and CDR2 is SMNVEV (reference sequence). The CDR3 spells CASSYGGTGYEQYF. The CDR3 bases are TGTGCCAGCAGTTATGGGGGGACCGGCTACGAGCAGTACTTC.

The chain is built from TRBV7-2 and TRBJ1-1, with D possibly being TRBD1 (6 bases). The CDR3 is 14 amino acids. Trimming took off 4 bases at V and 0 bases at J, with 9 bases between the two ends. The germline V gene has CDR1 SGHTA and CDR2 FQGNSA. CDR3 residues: CASSYRGMNTEAFF. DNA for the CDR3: TGTGCCAGCAGCTATAGGGGGATGAACACTGAAGCTTTCTTT.

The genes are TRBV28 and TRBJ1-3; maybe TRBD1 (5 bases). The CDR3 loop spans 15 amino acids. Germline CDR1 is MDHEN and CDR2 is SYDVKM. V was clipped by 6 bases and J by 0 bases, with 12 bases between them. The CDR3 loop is CASSLLQDSGNTIYF. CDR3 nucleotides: TGTGCCAGCAGCCTCCTACAGGACTCTGGAAACACCATATATTTT.

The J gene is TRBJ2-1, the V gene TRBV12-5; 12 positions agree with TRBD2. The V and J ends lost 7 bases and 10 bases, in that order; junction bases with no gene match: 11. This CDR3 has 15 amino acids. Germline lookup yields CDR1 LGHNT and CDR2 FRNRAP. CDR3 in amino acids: CASAFSSGGADEQFF. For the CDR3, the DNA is TGTGCTAGTGCCTTCTCTAGCGGGGGGGCCGACGAGCAGTTCTTC.

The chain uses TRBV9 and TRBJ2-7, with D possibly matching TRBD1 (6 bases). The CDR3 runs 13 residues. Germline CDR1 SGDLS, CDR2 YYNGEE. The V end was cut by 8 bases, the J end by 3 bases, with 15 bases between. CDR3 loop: CASSTGTHYEQYF. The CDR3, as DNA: TGTGCCAGTTCCACCGGGACACACTACGAGCAGTACTTC. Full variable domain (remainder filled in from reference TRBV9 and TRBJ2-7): DSGVTQTPKHLITATGQRVTLRCSPRSGDLSVYWYQQSLDQGLQFLIQYYNGEERAKGNILERFSAQQFPDLHSELNLSSLELGDSALYFCASSTGTHYEQYFGPGTRLTVT.

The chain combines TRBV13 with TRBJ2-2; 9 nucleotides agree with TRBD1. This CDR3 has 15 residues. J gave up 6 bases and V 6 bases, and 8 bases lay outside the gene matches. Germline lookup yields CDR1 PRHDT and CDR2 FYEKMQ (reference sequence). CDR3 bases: TGTGCCAGCAGATTCCGGGACAGGGTCCCCGGGGAGCTGTTTTTT. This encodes CASRFRDRVPGELFF.

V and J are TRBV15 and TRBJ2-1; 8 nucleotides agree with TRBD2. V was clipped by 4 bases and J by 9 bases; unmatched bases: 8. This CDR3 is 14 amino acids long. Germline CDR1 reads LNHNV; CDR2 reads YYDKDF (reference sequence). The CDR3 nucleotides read TGTGCCACCAGCACCCTGGCGGGGGGACGTGAGCAGTTCTTC. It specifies CATSTLAGGREQFF.

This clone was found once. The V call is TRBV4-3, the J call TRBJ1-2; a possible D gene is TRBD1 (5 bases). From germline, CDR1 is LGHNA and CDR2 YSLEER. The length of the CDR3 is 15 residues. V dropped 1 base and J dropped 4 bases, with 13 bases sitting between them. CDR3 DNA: TGCGCCAGCAGCCAAGGACAGATTTCTGTCTATGGCTACACCTTC. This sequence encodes CASSQGQISVYGYTF.

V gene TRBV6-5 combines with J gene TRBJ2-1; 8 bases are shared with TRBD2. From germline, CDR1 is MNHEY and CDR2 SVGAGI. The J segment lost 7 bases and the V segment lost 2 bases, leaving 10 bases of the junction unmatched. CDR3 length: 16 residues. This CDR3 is CASSYREGPNRNEQFF. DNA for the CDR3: TGTGCCAGCAGTTACCGGGAGGGCCCCAATAGGAATGAGCAGTTCTTC.

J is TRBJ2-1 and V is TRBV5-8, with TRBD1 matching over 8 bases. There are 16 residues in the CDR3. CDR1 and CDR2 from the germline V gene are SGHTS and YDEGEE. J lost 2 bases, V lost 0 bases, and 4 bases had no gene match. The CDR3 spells CASSLDRGNPYNEQFF. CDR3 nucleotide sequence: TGTGCCAGCAGCTTGGACAGGGGGAATCCCTACAATGAGCAGTTCTTC. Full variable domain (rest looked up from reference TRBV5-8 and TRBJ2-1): EAGVTQSPTHLIKTRGQQATLRCSPISGHTSVYWYQQALGLGLQFLLWYDEGEERNRGNFPPRFSGRQFPNYSSELNVNALELEDSALYLCASSLDRGNPYNEQFFGPGTRLTVL.

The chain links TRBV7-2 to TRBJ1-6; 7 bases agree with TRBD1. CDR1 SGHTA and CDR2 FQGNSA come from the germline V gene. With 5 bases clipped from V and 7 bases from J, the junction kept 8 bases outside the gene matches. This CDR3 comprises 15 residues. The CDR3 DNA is TGTGCCAGCAGCCCAAGGGGCAGGGGGAATTCACCCCTCCACTTT. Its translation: CASSPRGRGNSPLHF.

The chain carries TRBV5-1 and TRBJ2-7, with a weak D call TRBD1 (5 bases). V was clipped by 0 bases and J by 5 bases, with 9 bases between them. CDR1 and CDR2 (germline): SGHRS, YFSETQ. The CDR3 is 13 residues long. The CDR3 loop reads CASSLEDRNEQYF. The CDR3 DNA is TGCGCCAGCAGCTTGGAAGACAGAAACGAGCAGTACTTC. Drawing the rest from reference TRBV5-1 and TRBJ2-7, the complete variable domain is KAGVTQTPRYLIKTRGQQVTLSCSPISGHRSVSWYQQTPGQGLQFLFEYFSETQRNKGNFPGRFSGRQFSNSRSEMNVSTLELGDSALYLCASSLEDRNEQYFGPGTRLTVT.

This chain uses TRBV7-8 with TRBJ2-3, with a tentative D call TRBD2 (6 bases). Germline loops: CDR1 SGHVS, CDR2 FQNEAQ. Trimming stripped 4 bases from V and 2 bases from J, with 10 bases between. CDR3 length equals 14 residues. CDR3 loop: CASSSGLFTDTQYF. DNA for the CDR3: TGTGCCAGCAGCTCCGGACTATTCACAGATACGCAGTATTTT.

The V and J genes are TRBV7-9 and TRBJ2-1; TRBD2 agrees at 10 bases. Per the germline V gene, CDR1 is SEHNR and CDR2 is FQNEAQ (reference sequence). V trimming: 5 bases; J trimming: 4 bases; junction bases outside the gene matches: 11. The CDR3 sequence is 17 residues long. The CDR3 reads CASSRFGLAEFYNEQFF. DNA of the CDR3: TGTGCCAGCAGCCGATTCGGACTAGCGGAATTTTACAATGAGCAGTTCTTC.

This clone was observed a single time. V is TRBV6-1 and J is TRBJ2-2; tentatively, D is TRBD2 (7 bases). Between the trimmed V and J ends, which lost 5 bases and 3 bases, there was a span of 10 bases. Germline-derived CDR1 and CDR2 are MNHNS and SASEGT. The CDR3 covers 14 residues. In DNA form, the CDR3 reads TGTGCCAGCAGTCGGGGGGCGGACACCGGGGAGCTGTTTTTT. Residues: CASSRGADTGELFF.